The 9 T cell receptor beta chains reported below all come from one sample, sequenced in a study of CD8 T cells in ankylosing spondylitis (dated by TCRdb to 2016 to 2017). Libraries were made using 5' RACE. The sequencer listed for this sample is Illumina HiSeq 2500. The public sequencing data were trimmed at Q25 with fastp and processed into clonotypes with MiXCR by TCRdb, which kept only in-frame beta chains. Rows with a matching CDR3 protein are joined into one entry that keeps the most common DNA and genes. The sample table contains 200,000 to 300,000 distinct CDR3 sequences; only one count was recorded for roughly 8.2% of them. In total, the top ten clones hold around 4.4% of the sample. Material: blood, either unsorted or a sorted T cell fraction (not recorded which). These receptors originate from a female donor with ankylosing spondylitis or in good health (not recorded which).

This clonotype was picked up many times. V usage is TRBV15 and J usage is TRBJ1-5; D is uncertain. Germline values: CDR1 LNHNV, CDR2 YYDKDF (reference sequence). The germline V and J ends were trimmed by 0 bases and 8 bases, with 17 bases remaining between them. This CDR3 has 16 amino acids. CDR3 in amino acids: CATSRDDQGLKKPQHF. Written as DNA, the CDR3 is TGTGCCACCAGCAGAGATGATCAAGGGCTGAAGAAGCCCCAGCATTTT.

At least ten counts were recorded for this clonotype. The chain links TRBV20-1 to TRBJ1-1, with TRBD1 matching over 7 bases. Germline CDR1 is DFQATT and CDR2 is SNEGSKA (reference sequence). The CDR3 extends over 17 amino acids. The V segment lost 6 bases and the J segment 5 bases; nucleotides outside the gene matches: 21. The CDR3 is CSALKQGRWFVETEAFF. The CDR3 nucleotides are TGCAGTGCGCTTAAACAGGGGAGGTGGTTCGTGGAGACTGAAGCTTTCTTT.

There are many counts of this clonotype. The chain couples TRBV5-5 to TRBJ2-2; D is tentatively TRBD1 or TRBD2 (5 bases each). V was clipped by 6 bases and J by 4 bases, with 13 bases between them. CDR3 length: 14 amino acids. Germline lookup yields CDR1 SGHKS and CDR2 YYEKEE (reference sequence). CDR3 region: CASTWGSTTGELFF. CDR3 sequence (DNA): TGTGCCAGCACCTGGGGGTCGACCACCGGGGAGCTGTTTTTT.

This clonotype occurred many times. This chain uses TRBV5-6 with TRBJ1-2; TRBD1 aligns across 8 bases. Germline-derived CDR1 and CDR2 are SGHDT and YYEEEE. J gave up 2 bases and V 4 bases, and 7 bases lay outside the gene matches. CDR3 length equals 15 residues. The CDR3 DNA follows: TGTGCCAGCAGCCCCGGGACAGGACTCAACTATGGCTACACCTTC. Translating gives CASSPGTGLNYGYTF.

Worth noting for this clonotype: A single base separates this from a much larger clone, so it may be a read error. This sequence joins TRBV9 and TRBJ1-1; no definite D call. The CDR3 contains 13 residues. The germline V gene encodes CDR1 SGDLS and CDR2 YYNGEE. For the CDR3, the DNA is TGTGCCAACAGCGTAGCGCAGAACACTGAAGCTTTCTTT. As protein: CANSVAQNTEAFF.

This clonotype was detected only a few times. The chain links TRBV10-3 to TRBJ2-2; no reliable D call. The CDR3 has 16 residues. Germline CDR1 ENHRY, CDR2 SYGVKD. The V gene lost 0 bases and the J gene lost 6 bases, with 14 bases spanning the gap. The CDR3 loop reads CAISESLSRGSGELFF. As DNA, the CDR3 is TGTGCCATCAGTGAGTCTTTGTCCAGAGGATCCGGGGAGCTGTTTTTT.

At least ten counts were recorded for this clonotype. The chain uses TRBV7-8 and TRBJ1-5; 7 positions match TRBD1. Losses at the gene ends were 4 bases for V and 1 base for J; bases not matched to a gene: 7. CDR3 length: 16 amino acids. Germline CDR1 is SGHVS and CDR2 is FQNEAQ. For the CDR3, the DNA is TGTGCCAGCAGCTCGCGACAGGGACGGAGCAATCAGCCCCAGCATTTT. Protein product: CASSSRQGRSNQPQHF. The full variable domain, with the rest looked up from reference TRBV7-8 and TRBJ1-5, is GAGVSQSPRYKVAKRGQDVALRCDPISGHVSLFWYQQALGQGPEFLTYFQNEAQLDKSGLPSDRFFAERPEGSVSTLKIQRTQQEDSAVYLCASSSRQGRSNQPQHFGDGTRLSIL.

The chain couples TRBV6-2 or TRBV6-3 to TRBJ2-1; D remains ambiguous. Germline assignment: CDR1 MNHEY and CDR2 SVGEGT. V dropped 8 bases and J dropped 6 bases, with 8 bases sitting between them. The CDR3 has 11 residues. The CDR3 DNA reads TGTGCCAGCTGCCTCGTCAATGAGCAGTTCTTC. Amino acid sequence: CASCLVNEQFF.

This clonotype showed up many times. V usage is TRBV10-3 and J usage is TRBJ2-5; TRBD2 agrees at 12 bases. Germline CDR1 is ENHRY and CDR2 is SYGVKD. V lost 5 bases and J lost 3; bases outside the gene matches: 7. This CDR3 region has 16 residues. The CDR3 region is CAISSPSGRAEETQYF. The CDR3 region has the DNA TGTGCCATCAGTTCACCTAGCGGGAGGGCCGAAGAGACCCAGTACTTC.